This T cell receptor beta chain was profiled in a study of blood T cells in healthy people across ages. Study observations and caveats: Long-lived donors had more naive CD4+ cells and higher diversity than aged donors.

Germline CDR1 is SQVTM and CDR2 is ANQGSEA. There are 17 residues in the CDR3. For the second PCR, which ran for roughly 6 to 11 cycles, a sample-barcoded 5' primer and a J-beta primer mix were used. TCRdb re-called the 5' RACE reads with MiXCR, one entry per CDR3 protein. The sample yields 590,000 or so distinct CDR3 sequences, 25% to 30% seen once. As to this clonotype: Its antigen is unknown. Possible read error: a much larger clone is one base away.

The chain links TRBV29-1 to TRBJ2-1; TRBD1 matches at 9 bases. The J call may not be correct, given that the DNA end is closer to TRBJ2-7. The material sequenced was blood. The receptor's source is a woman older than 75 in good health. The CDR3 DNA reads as TGCAGCGTTGTGCGACAGGGGGGGGGGACCTCCTACAATGAGCAGTACTTC. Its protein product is CSVVRQGGGTSYNEQYF.